This T cell receptor (beta chain) was recorded in a study of beta chain features in type 1 diabetes. In germline, CDR1 is SNHLY, CDR2 FYNNEI. This CDR3 contains 13 residues. The V and J ends lost 9 bases and 0 bases, in that order; junction bases with no gene match: 5. Remarks on this clone: The antigen is undetermined.

Study findings and constraints: A moderate, significant TCRB CDR3 shortening appeared in type 1 diabetes across four CD4+ subsets.

The investigators reverse transcribed all of the isolated RNA, so they sequenced expressed TCRB transcripts. Data came from immunoSEQ multiplex PCR; TCRdb stores just in-frame clones and leaves some out. This sample carries 600,000 or so clones, around 15% of them seen once, and the ten largest clones take approximately 0.043%. Source material: naive CD4+ T cells from blood. This sequence joins TRBV2 and TRBJ2-7; 7 nucleotides agree with TRBD2. The receptor was derived from a man between 18 and 35 years old with type 1 diabetes. CDR3 residues: CASGRVFSYEQYF. DNA for the CDR3: TGTGCCAGTGGGAGGGTTTTCTCCTACGAGCAGTACTTC.